This TCR beta chain emerged from a study of OX40 agonist ivuxolimab in advanced cancers. Measured with immunoSEQ multiplex PCR; TCRdb has only the in-frame clones, and not every one. The table has approximately 74,000 clones, approximately 80% seen once; the top ten hold roughly 5%. On this clone: What it binds is not known.

Points from the study as a whole: Partial responders treated at 0.1-3.0 mg/kg exhibited clonal expansion among the lowest measured. CD4+ T cells averaged fewer expanded clones than CD8+ T cells.

This receptor was taken from an adult with an advanced solid tumor such as melanoma, head and neck, liver or kidney cancer. The sequences come from CD4+ or CD8+ T cells sorted from blood, collected in a trial of the OX40 agonist ivuxolimab.

The CDR3 is CASSQDNTGELFF. CDR3 bases: TGTGCCAGCAGCCAGGACAACACCGGGGAGCTGTTTTTT. The chain carries TRBV11-3 and TRBJ2-2, with D hard to call. Germline-derived CDR1 and CDR2 are SGHNT and YENEEA. V dropped 5 bases and J dropped 2 bases, with 6 bases sitting between them. This CDR3 has 13 amino acids.